The T cell receptor (beta chain) described here comes from a study of identical twins. TCRdb recomputed calls from the 5' RACE reads with MiXCR, one row per CDR3 protein. The sample consists of around 1.7 million distinct CDR3 sequences, about 30% of them appearing once. This clonotype was seen a handful of times. Looked up from germline, CDR1 is LGHNA and CDR2 is YNFKEQ. This CDR3 spans 14 amino acids. V dropped 1 base and J dropped 3 bases, with 8 bases sitting between them. Sequenced material: cord blood. The V call is TRBV4-2, the J call TRBJ2-3; D unclear. This receptor was taken from a newborn girl in good health. DNA for the CDR3: TGTGCCAGCAGCCAAGGAACTCTAACAGATACGCAGTATTTT. Encoded protein: CASSQGTLTDTQYF.